This T cell receptor (beta chain) was found in a study of OX40 agonist ivuxolimab in advanced cancers. There are 16 residues in the CDR3. Germline V gives CDR1 SSHAT, CDR2 FNYEAQ (reference sequence). Unmatched junction bases numbered 10, after V lost 5 bases and J lost 3 bases. TCRdb's copy holds only in-frame clones and misses some; the assay was immunoSEQ multiplex PCR. The sample has about 71,000 clones, 75% to 85% seen once. This TCR derives from an adult with an advanced solid tumor such as melanoma, head and neck, liver or kidney cancer. The gene calls are TRBV7-7 and TRBJ2-5, with 9 bases matching TRBD1. The material sequenced was CD4+ or CD8+ T cells sorted from blood, taken in a trial of the OX40 agonist ivuxolimab. This chain's CDR3 is CASSPRAWTGEETQYF. For the CDR3, the DNA is TGTGCCAGCAGCCCTCGCGCATGGACAGGGGAAGAGACCCAGTACTTC.